Listed below are T cell receptor beta chains from one sample, sequenced in a study of shared clonotypes between healthy human individuals. Clones were sequenced by immunoSEQ multiplex PCR, and TCRdb holds only the in-frame ones, with some missing. The sample records roughly 2.2 million clones, approximately 95% being singletons. Material for sequencing was naive CD4+ T cells from PBMCs. Receptors originate from a man aged 18 to 29 in good health. Some clones in this sample may be carry-over from other donors' samples. Both conserved end residues are part of each CDR3. The order of the fields is CDR3 length, V gene, J gene, clone size, D gene, CDR3 protein, CDR3 DNA. The D gene is left open where the match is weak. Only some rows state a clone size, as once, few, many or a class for expanded clones.

>16|TRBV5-1|TRBJ2-3|.|.
CASSLGSAGLSYTQYF
TGCGCCAGCAGCCTTGGCAGCGCGGGGCTGAGTTATACGCAGTATTTT
>14|TRBV6-1|TRBJ2-5|.|.
CASSDRGEQETQYF
TGTGCCAGCAGTGACCGCGGCGAGCAAGAGACCCAGTACTTC
>15|TRBV13|TRBJ2-2|.|.
CASSLVGRGGGELFF
TGTGCCAGCAGCTTAGTGGGGAGAGGCGGCGGGGAGCTGTTTTTT
>11|TRBV20-1|TRBJ2-7|.|.
CSAREIYEQYF
TGCAGTGCTAGAGAGATTTACGAGCAGTACTTC
>14|TRBV6-5|TRBJ2-3|.|TRBD2
CASSGRREADTQYF
TGTGCCAGCAGCGGCCGGCGGGAGGCAGATACGCAGTATTTT
>15|TRBV5-1|TRBJ1-1|.|.
CASSLGTGLNTEAFF
TGCGCCAGCAGCTTGGGGACGGGTTTGAACACTGAAGCTTTCTTT
>14|TRBV28|TRBJ2-1|.|TRBD1
CASRKGQGSNEQFF
TGTGCCAGCAGAAAGGGACAGGGGAGCAATGAGCAGTTCTTC
>13|TRBV4-2|TRBJ2-3|.|.
CASSQLRGDTQYF
TGTGCCAGCAGCCAACTTCGGGGAGATACGCAGTATTTT
>18|TRBV28|TRBJ2-2|.|TRBD1
CASSWGQGDLLNTGELFF
TGTGCCAGCAGTTGGGGACAGGGGGACCTATTGAACACCGGGGAGCTGTTTTTT
>14|TRBV2|TRBJ2-3|.|.
CASSEGGVRDTQYF
TGTGCCAGCAGTGAAGGTGGGGTTCGAGATACGCAGTATTTT
>12|TRBV14|TRBJ2-7|once|.
CASSQDVREQYF
TGTGCCAGCAGCCAAGATGTCAGAGAGCAGTACTTC
>19|TRBV6-1|TRBJ1-2|.|.
CASSEALGGTARKSAGYTF
TGTGCCAGCAGTGAAGCTCTCGGGGGAACCGCACGGAAAAGTGCCGGCTACACCTTC
>16|TRBV29-1|TRBJ2-5|.|TRBD1
CSGVDTGGTSQETQYF
TGCAGCGGTGTAGACACAGGGGGCACCTCCCAAGAGACCCAGTACTTC
>16|TRBV7-2|TRBJ2-7|.|.
CASSLLGEVPTYEQYF
TGTGCCAGCAGCTTATTGGGGGAAGTTCCTACCTACGAGCAGTACTTC
>14|TRBV6-5|TRBJ2-1|.|TRBD2
CASSTSGSGDEQFF
TGTGCCAGCAGTACTAGCGGGAGTGGCGATGAGCAGTTCTTC
>13|TRBV28|TRBJ2-5|.|TRBD1
CASSPTGAETQYF
TGTGCCAGCAGTCCGACAGGGGCTGAGACCCAGTACTTC
>12|TRBV27|TRBJ2-7|.|.
CASSSPAYEQYF
TGTGCCAGCAGTTCGCCCGCCTACGAGCAGTACTTC
>11|TRBV20-1|TRBJ2-2|.|.
CSATNVGELFF
TGCAGTGCTACGAATGTCGGGGAGCTGTTTTTT
>16|TRBV7-2|TRBJ2-7|.|TRBD1
CASSLGQGAVSYEQYF
TGTGCCAGCAGCTTAGGGCAGGGGGCGGTAAGCTACGAGCAGTACTTC
>16|TRBV19|TRBJ2-3|.|.
CASKSQEAGRTDTQYF
TGTGCCAGTAAATCCCAGGAGGCAGGGCGAACAGATACGCAGTATTTT
>16|TRBV5-5|TRBJ1-5|.|TRBD1
CASSLRAGTENQPQHF
TGTGCCAGCAGCTTGAGGGCGGGGACAGAAAATCAGCCCCAGCATTTT
>13|TRBV7-7|TRBJ2-5|once|.
CASSLRRQETQYF
TGTGCCAGCAGCTTAAGGAGACAAGAGACCCAGTACTTC
>14|TRBV18|TRBJ2-3|.|.
CASSPPLGTDTQYF
TGTGCCAGCTCACCACCGTTAGGCACAGATACGCAGTATTTT
>15|TRBV15|TRBJ1-4|.|.
CATSRDPATVEKLFF
TGTGCCACCAGCAGAGATCCCGCTACCGTAGAAAAACTGTTTTTT
>11|TRBV11-3|TRBJ2-7|.|.
CASSFAGEQYF
TGTGCCAGCAGCTTCGCAGGGGAGCAGTACTTC
>16|TRBV18|TRBJ1-3|.|TRBD1
CASSPPGQASGNTIYF
TGTGCCAGCTCACCACCCGGACAGGCCTCTGGAAACACCATATATTTT
>14|TRBV30|TRBJ2-2|.|.
CAWSVDMNTGELFF
TGTGCCTGGAGTGTGGACATGAACACCGGGGAGCTGTTTTTT
>19|TRBV5-1|TRBJ1-4|.|TRBD1
CASSSSSPGQFATNEKLFF
TGCGCCAGCAGCTCCTCGTCCCCGGGACAGTTTGCAACTAATGAAAAACTGTTTTTT
>15|TRBV28|TRBJ2-7|.|TRBD2
CASKGASGTTYEQYF
TGTGCCAGCAAAGGGGCTAGCGGGACTACCTACGAGCAGTACTTC
>15|TRBV18|TRBJ1-1|.|TRBD1
CASSQGQGGYTEAFF
TGTGCCAGCTCGCAGGGACAGGGGGGTTACACTGAAGCTTTCTTT
>13|TRBV7-2|TRBJ1-1|.|.
CASSYTEQAEAFF
TGTGCCAGCAGCTATACAGAACAGGCTGAAGCTTTCTTT
>15|TRBV10-3|TRBJ2-1|.|.
CAISAMGSSYNEQFF
TGTGCCATCAGTGCTATGGGGAGCTCCTACAATGAGCAGTTCTTC
>15|TRBV9|TRBJ2-4|.|.
CASSPLGLAKNIQYF
TGTGCCAGCAGCCCCCTGGGGCTAGCCAAAAACATTCAGTACTTC
>13|TRBV28|TRBJ1-2|.|.
CASRNGQNYGYTF
TGTGCCAGCCGTAACGGACAGAACTATGGCTACACCTTC
>14|TRBV19|TRBJ2-7|.|.
CASRRALDSYEQYF
TGTGCCAGTAGAAGGGCATTAGACTCCTACGAGCAGTACTTC
>14|TRBV6-5|TRBJ1-1|few|TRBD1
CASSYRDRNTEAFF
TGTGCCAGCAGTTACCGGGACAGGAACACTGAAGCTTTCTTT
>12|TRBV30|TRBJ2-3|once|.
CAWSTVTDTQYF
TGTGCCTGGAGTACGGTAACAGATACGCAGTATTTT